This T cell receptor (beta chain) originates from a study of shared clonotypes between healthy human individuals. Only in-frame clones appear in the TCRdb table, and some are missing; sequencing was by immunoSEQ multiplex PCR. The data hold about 380,000 clones, with around 96% observed a single time. To note about this clone: Its antigen is unknown.

Study observations and caveats: Unshared clonotypes carried lower generation probabilities than those common to all four donors.

Sequencing was done on a sample of memory CD8+ T cells sorted from blood. Regarding subset: CD45RO+ cells pooled with CCR7-negative TemRA cells. This clonotype was obtained from a young man in good health.

CDR3 protein: CASSLMGGRAVGANVLTF. The DNA of the CDR3 is TGTGCCAGCAGCTTGATGGGCGGGAGGGCTGTTGGGGCCAACGTCCTGACTTTC. The rearrangement uses TRBV5-4 and TRBJ2-6; 9 bases fit TRBD2. The V and J ends lost 1 base and 3 bases, in that order; junction bases with no gene match: 8. This CDR3 is built from 18 residues. CDR1 and CDR2 (germline): SGHNT, YYREEE (reference sequence).